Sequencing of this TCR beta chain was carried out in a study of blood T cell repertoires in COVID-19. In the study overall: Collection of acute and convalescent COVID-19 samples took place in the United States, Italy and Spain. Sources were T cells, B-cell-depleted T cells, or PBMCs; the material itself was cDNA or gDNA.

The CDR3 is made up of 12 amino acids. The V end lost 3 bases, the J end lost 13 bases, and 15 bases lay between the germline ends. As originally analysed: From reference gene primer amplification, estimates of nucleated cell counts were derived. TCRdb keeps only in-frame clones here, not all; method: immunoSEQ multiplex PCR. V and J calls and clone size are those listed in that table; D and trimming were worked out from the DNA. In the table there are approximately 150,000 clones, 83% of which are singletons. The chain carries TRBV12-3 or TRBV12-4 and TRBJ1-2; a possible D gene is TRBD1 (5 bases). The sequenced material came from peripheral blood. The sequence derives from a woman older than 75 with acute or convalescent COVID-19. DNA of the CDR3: TGTGCCAGCAGTTTGAGACAGCTCAACCCCACCTTC. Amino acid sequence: CASSLRQLNPTF.